A single sample gave rise to the 21 T cell receptor beta chains below, sequenced in a study of tumor-infiltrating lymphocytes in primary liver carcinoma. Making TCR beta cDNA involved roughly 0.55 ug total RNA and a constant-region primer. Three nested multiplex PCR rounds, a slightly modified ARM-PCR method, built the TCR beta libraries. Use of TRBV1-TRBV30 forward primers with a C-beta reverse primer characterized the first two PCR rounds, which lasted about 10 cycles each. Via MiXCR, TCRdb re-called the multiplex PCR reads, giving one row per CDR3 protein. The sample carries fewer than 350,000 distinct CDR3 sequences, 65% recorded once. Germline DNA was extracted too, while blood RNA derived from unsorted whole blood. The specimen was peripheral blood. The origin of the receptors is a man aged 35-49 years with primary liver carcinoma and hepatitis B virus infection.

The J gene is TRBJ1-5, the V gene TRBV6-6; TRBD1 might be the D (5 bases). CDR1 is MNHNY, CDR2 SVGAGI, per germline (reference sequence). This CDR3 region has 15 residues. DNA for the CDR3: TGTGTCACCACTCGAGGGGATCTTAGCAATCAGCCCCAGCATTTT. Translating gives CVTTRGDLSNQPQHF.

This sequence joins TRBV5-5 and TRBJ2-7, with 8 bases aligning to TRBD2. Trimming removed 2 bases from V and 4 bases from J; junction bases left unmatched: 8. Germline lookup yields CDR1 SGHKS and CDR2 YYEKEE (reference sequence). This CDR3 comprises 15 residues. CDR3 amino acids: CASSFRSGRPYEQYF. The DNA for the CDR3 is TGTGCCAGCAGCTTTCGCAGCGGGAGACCTTACGAGCAGTACTTC.

In this sample, this clonotype turned up many times. The chain uses TRBV29-1 and TRBJ2-7; 8 nucleotides agree with TRBD2. This CDR3 contains 14 residues. From germline, CDR1 is SQVTM and CDR2 ANQGSEA. The CDR3 nucleotides read TGCAGAGGACGCGGGAGGCCCTACCCCTACGAGCAGTACTTC. This codes for CRGRGRPYPYEQYF.

With respect to this clonotype: A single base separates this from a much larger clone, so it may be a read error. The chain recombines TRBV7-8 with TRBJ2-2; TRBD2 might be the D (6 bases). Germline CDR1 and CDR2: SGHVS and FQNEAQ. CDR3 size: 17 residues. The CDR3 region has the DNA TGTGCCAGCAGTTTAGGGGCACGGGAGAGTTTGACTGGGGAGCTGTTTTTT. Its translation: CASSLGARESLTGELFF.

Comments on this clonotype: A clone one base away is much larger, so this may be a read error. The chain uses TRBV12-3 or TRBV12-4 and TRBJ2-7, with 8 bases matching TRBD2. The length of the CDR3 is 13 residues. DNA of the CDR3: TGTGCCAGCAGTTTAGAGGCGGGAGGCGAGCGGTACTTC. Translated: CASSLEAGGERYF.

In the case of this clonotype: A read error is possible here, since a much larger clone lies one base away. J is TRBJ2-3 and V is TRBV5-8; TRBD1 or TRBD2 may be the D gene (5 bases each). The CDR3 has 15 amino acids. The germline V gene has CDR1 SGHTS and CDR2 YDEGEE. The V gene lost 9 bases and the J gene lost 2 bases, with 19 bases spanning the gap. The CDR3 protein is CAITLGERNTDTQYF. Written as DNA, the CDR3 is TGTGCCATTACCCTGGGGGAGCGTAACACAGATACGCAGTATTTT.

About this clonotype itself: The junction departs from the called germline gene at one end, perhaps through a read error. The V call is TRBV6-1, the J call TRBJ2-5, with 7 positions matching TRBD1. The germline gives CDR1 MNHNS, CDR2 SASEGT. This CDR3 has 14 residues. The CDR3 DNA follows: TGTGCCTGCAGTGACAGGACAGGTCAAGAGACCCAGTACTTC. It translates to CACSDRTGQETQYF.

This clonotype came up a few times. The J gene is TRBJ2-7, the V gene TRBV7-9; D uncertain. Trimming removed 5 bases from V and 7 bases from J, with 12 bases in between. The CDR3 spans 12 residues. Germline V gene sequence: CDR1 SEHNR, CDR2 FQNEAQ (reference sequence). The CDR3: CASSRAWAEQYF. CDR3 coding DNA: TGTGCCAGCAGCCGCGCCTGGGCGGAGCAGTACTTC.

As for this clonotype: Since a much larger clone is just one base distant, this may be a read error. Here the CDR3 omits its conserved ending phenylalanine or tryptophan, so a read error is the likely source. The chain employs TRBV6-1 and TRBJ2-7; no reliable D call. This CDR3 region has 14 residues. The germline V and J ends were trimmed by 2 bases and 0 bases, with 8 bases remaining between them. The V gene's germline CDR1 is MNHNS and CDR2 SASEGT. The CDR3 protein is CASSERPGSYEQYS. The CDR3, as DNA: TGTGCCAGCAGTGAACGCCCGGGCTCCTACGAGCAGTACTCC.

This chain links TRBV10-2 with TRBJ2-1; 7 bases fit TRBD2. The germline gives CDR1 WSHSY, CDR2 SAAADI. The CDR3 loop spans 14 amino acids. CDR3 amino acids: CTTKGRLADNEQFF. CDR3 bases: TGCACCACCAAAGGGCGCCTAGCGGACAATGAGCAGTTCTTC.

In this sample, this clonotype turned up a few times. A much larger clone differs by one base, so this may be a read error. The rearrangement joins TRBV28 to TRBJ1-6; 7 bases align to TRBD1. Germline V lookup: CDR1 MDHEN, CDR2 SYDVKM. The length of the CDR3 is 17 residues. The CDR3 region is CASSLDRILSYNSHLHF. The CDR3 nucleotides are TGTGCCAGCAGTTTGGACAGGATATTGTCCTATAATTCACACCTCCACTTT.

Details on this clonotype: Relative to the germline gene, one junction end is altered; a read error may explain this. The chain recombines TRBV5-1 with TRBJ2-1; TRBD2 aligns across 14 bases. Per the germline V gene, CDR1 is SGHRS and CDR2 is YFSETQ. The CDR3 spans 16 residues. CDR3 nucleotide sequence: TGCGCGAGCAACGCTACGACTAGCGGGAGGGGTAGTGAGCAGTTCTTC. It encodes CASNATTSGRGSEQFF.

Points on this clonotype: A much larger clone lies one base from this, so it may be a read error. The CDR3 nucleotides read TGTGCCAGCGACAAAGATACAGGATTCCCCTCCTACAAGCAGTACTTC. It encodes CASDKDTGFPSYKQYF. The rearrangement links TRBV6-1 to TRBJ2-7, with D possibly being TRBD1 (5 bases). The CDR3 consists of 16 residues. The germline V gene has CDR1 MNHNS and CDR2 SASEGT.

Turning to this clonotype: One end of the junction varies from germline; a read error may be responsible. The chain employs TRBV4-3 and TRBJ2-3; D unclear. The germline V gene encodes CDR1 LGHNA and CDR2 YSLEER. CDR3 length: 16 amino acids. CDR3 coding DNA: TGCGCCGGCAGCCAAGGTTGGGTTCACTTCACAGATACGCAGTATTTT. Translated, it gives CAGSQGWVHFTDTQYF.

About this clonotype itself: Given a much more abundant clone one base away, this may be a read error. J is TRBJ2-2 and V is TRBV6-6; a weak D match, TRBD2 (5 bases). The germline V gene has CDR1 MNHNY and CDR2 SVGAGI (reference sequence). There are 13 residues in the CDR3. The CDR3 DNA reads TGTGCCAGCACCATCATGGAGCCCGGGGAGCTGGTTTTT. This sequence encodes CASTIMEPGELVF.

V usage is TRBV29-1 and J usage is TRBJ2-7; D possibly corresponds to TRBD2 (5 bases). The CDR3 length is 12 residues. From germline, CDR1 is SQVTM and CDR2 ANQGSEA. V was trimmed by 6 bases and J by 11 bases, leaving 20 bases between them. DNA for the CDR3: TGCAGCGTAGCCGACACCTCCTACGGGAAGTACTTC. This sequence encodes CSVADTSYGKYF.

A note on this clonotype: Sequence at one end of the junction differs from germline and may be a read error. This chain links TRBV11-1 with TRBJ1-6; perhaps TRBD1 as D (5 bases). Germline values: CDR1 SGHAT, CDR2 FQDESV (reference sequence). There are 13 residues in the CDR3. CDR3: CSSNRTLVSLLHF. Here the CDR3 DNA reads TGTTCCAGCAACCGGACACTGGTTTCACTCCTCCACTTT.

The gene calls are TRBV29-1 and TRBJ2-1, with 7 bases that match TRBD2. Germline V CDR1 and CDR2: SQVTM, ANQGSEA. Trimming at V came to 5 bases and at J to 12 bases, leaving 22 bases not matched to a gene. This CDR3 has 16 residues. CDR3 amino acids: CSVSTTTPGEGGGQFF. CDR3 DNA: TGCAGCGTTTCTACCACAACACCCGGCGAGGGCGGGGGGCAGTTCTTC.

V gene TRBV20-1 combines with J gene TRBJ2-5; 7 bases fit TRBD1. Trimming took 1 base from V and 4 from J; bases not matched to a gene: 0. The CDR3 has 12 residues. Germline CDR1 DFQATT, CDR2 SNEGSKA (reference sequence). CDR3 region: CSARGQGETQYF. In DNA form, the CDR3 reads TGCAGTGCTAGAGGACAGGGAGAGACCCAGTACTTC.

This clonotype was counted only a few times. The gene calls are TRBV10-3 and TRBJ1-2; D unresolved. The CDR3 is 11 amino acids. The germline V and J ends were trimmed by 3 bases and 3 bases, with 2 bases remaining between them. CDR1 and CDR2 from the germline V gene are ENHRY and SYGVKD. CDR3 nucleotides: TGTGCCATCAGTGACTACTATGGCTACACCTTC. Translating it yields CAISDYYGYTF.

A remark on this clonotype: A much larger clone sits a single nucleotide away, making a read error possible. As DNA, the CDR3 is TGTGCCAGCGGCCACCTTCGGGGTCGGGAGACCCAGTACTTC. Protein sequence: CASGHLRGRETQYF. V usage is TRBV6-2 or TRBV6-3 and J usage is TRBJ2-5, with D perhaps matching TRBD2 (5 bases). The CDR3 totals 14 residues. CDR1 and CDR2 from the germline V gene are MNHEY and SVGEGT. Trimming took 8 bases from V and 5 from J, leaving 18 bases between them.